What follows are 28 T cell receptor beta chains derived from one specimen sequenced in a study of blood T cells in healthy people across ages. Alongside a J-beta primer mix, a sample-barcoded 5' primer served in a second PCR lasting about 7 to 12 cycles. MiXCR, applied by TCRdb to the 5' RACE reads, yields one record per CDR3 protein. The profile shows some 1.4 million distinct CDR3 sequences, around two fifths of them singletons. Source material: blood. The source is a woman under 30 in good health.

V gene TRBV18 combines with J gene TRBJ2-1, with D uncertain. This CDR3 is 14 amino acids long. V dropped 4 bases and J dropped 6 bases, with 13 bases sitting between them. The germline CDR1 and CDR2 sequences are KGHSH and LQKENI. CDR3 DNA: TGTGCCAGCTCACTACTCAACTCGGGCAATGAGCAGTTCTTC. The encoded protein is CASSLLNSGNEQFF. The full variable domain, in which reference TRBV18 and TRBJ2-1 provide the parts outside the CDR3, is NAGVMQNPRHLVRRRGQEARLRCSPMKGHSHVYWYRQLPEEGLKFMVYLQKENIIDESGMPKERFSAEFPKEGPSILRIQQVVRGDSAAYFCASSLLNSGNEQFFGPGTRLTVL.

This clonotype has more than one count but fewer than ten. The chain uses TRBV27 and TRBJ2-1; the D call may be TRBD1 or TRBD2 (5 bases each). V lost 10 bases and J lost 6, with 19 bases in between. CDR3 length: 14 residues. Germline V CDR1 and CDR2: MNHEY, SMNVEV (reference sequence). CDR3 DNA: TGTGCCACCAGCCTGGGGGATAGTCGCAATGAGCAGTTCTTC. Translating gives CATSLGDSRNEQFF.

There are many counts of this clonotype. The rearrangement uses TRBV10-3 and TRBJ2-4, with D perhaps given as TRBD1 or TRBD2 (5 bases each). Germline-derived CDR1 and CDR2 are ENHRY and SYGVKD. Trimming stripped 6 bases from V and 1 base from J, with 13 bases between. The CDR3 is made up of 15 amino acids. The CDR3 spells CAISSGTRAKNIQYF. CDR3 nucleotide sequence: TGTGCCATCAGCTCCGGGACGAGGGCCAAAAACATTCAGTACTTC.

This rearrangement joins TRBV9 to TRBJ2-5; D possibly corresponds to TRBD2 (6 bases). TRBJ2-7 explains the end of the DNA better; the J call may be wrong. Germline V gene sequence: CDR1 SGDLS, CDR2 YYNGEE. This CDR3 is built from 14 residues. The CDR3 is CASSVLGGPYEQYF. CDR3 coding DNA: TGTGCCAGCAGCGTTCTGGGGGGACCCTACGAGCAGTACTTC.

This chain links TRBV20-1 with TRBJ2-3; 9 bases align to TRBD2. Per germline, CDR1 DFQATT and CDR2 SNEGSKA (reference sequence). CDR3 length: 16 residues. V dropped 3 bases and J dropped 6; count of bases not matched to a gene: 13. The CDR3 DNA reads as TGCAGTGCTAGGTCTAGCGGGGAGCTTTCGCGTGATACGCAGTATTTT. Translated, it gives CSARSSGELSRDTQYF.

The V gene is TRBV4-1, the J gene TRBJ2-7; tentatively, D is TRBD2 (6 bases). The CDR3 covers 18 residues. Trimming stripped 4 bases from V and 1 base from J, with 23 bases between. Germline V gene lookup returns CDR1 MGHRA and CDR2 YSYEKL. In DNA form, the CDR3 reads TGCGCCAGCAGCCTCCAAGGGCCCCCAGCGGGCGCTTCCTACGAGCAGTACTTC. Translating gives CASSLQGPPAGASYEQYF.

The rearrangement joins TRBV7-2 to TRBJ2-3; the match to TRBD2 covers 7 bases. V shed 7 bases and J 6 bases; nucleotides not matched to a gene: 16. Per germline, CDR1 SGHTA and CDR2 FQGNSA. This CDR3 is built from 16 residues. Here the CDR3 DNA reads TGTGCCAGCACGGGACGCGGGAGCTTACTTGGGGATACGCAGTATTTT. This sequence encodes CASTGRGSLLGDTQYF.

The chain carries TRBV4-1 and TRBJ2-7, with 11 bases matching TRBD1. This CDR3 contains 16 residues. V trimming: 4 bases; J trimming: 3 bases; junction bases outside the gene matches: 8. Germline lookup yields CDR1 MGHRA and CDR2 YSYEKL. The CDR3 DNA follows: TGCGCCAGCAGCCTTAGAGGACAGGGGGCTATCTACGAGCAGTACTTC. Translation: CASSLRGQGAIYEQYF.

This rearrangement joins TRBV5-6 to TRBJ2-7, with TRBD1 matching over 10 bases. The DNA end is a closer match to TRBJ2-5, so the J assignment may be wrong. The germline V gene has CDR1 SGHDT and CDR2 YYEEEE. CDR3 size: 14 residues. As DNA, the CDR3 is TGTGCCAGCAGCTCTTGGGGACAGGGGGAGACCCAGTACTTC. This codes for CASSSWGQGETQYF.

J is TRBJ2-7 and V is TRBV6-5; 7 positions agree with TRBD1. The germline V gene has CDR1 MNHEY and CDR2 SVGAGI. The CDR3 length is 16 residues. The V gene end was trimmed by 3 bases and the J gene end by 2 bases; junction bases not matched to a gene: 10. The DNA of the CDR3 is TGTGCCAGCAGTTATCGTCGGGACAGACCCACCTACGAGCAGTACTTC. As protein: CASSYRRDRPTYEQYF.

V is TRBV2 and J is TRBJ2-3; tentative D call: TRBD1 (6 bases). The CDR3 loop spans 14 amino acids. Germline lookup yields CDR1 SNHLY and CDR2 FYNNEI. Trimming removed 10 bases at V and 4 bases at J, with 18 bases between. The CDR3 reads CANARQGSSDTQYF. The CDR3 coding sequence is TGTGCCAACGCTCGGCAGGGGAGTTCAGATACGCAGTATTTT. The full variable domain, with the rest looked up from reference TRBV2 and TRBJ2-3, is EPEVTQTPSHQVTQMGQEVILRCVPISNHLYFYWYRQILGQKVEFLVSFYNNEISEKSEIFDDQFSVERPDGSNFTLKIRSTKLEDSAMYFCANARQGSSDTQYFGPGTRLTVL.

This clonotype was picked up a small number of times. The CDR3 nucleotides are TGCAGCGTTGATTCCCCAACAGGGGAGGGCTATGGCTACACCTTC. Translated: CSVDSPTGEGYGYTF. The rearrangement joins TRBV29-1 to TRBJ1-2, with 7 bases matching TRBD1. There are 15 residues in the CDR3. The J segment lost 4 bases and the V segment lost 3 bases, leaving 11 bases of the junction unmatched. CDR1 and CDR2 (germline): SQVTM, ANQGSEA.

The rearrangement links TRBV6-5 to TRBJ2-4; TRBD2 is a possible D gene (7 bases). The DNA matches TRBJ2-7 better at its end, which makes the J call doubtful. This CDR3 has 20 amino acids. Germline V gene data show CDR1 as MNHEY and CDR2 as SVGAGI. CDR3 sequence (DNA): TGTGCCAGCAGTTACTCGACGGGGAGCCAGGGGAGGGCCCTTTACTACGAGCAGTACTTC. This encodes CASSYSTGSQGRALYYEQYF.

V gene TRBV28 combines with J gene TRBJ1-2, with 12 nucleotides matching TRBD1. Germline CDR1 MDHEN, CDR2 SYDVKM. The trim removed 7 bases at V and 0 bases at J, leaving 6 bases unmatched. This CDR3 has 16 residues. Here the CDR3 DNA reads TGTGCCAGCACCCCGGGGGACAGGGGGCCTAACTATGGCTACACCTTC. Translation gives CASTPGDRGPNYGYTF.

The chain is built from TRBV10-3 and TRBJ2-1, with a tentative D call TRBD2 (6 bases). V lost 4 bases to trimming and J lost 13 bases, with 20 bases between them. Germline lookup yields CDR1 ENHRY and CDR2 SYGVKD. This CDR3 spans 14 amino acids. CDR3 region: CAISAGLGQNIQFF. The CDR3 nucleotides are TGTGCCATCAGTGCGGGACTGGGCCAAAACATTCAGTTCTTC.

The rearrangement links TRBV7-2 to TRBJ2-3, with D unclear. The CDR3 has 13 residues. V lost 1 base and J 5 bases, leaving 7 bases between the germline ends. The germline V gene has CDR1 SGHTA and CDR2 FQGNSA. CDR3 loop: CASSLGYRDTQYF. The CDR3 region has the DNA TGTGCCAGCAGCTTAGGATATCGAGATACGCAGTATTTT.

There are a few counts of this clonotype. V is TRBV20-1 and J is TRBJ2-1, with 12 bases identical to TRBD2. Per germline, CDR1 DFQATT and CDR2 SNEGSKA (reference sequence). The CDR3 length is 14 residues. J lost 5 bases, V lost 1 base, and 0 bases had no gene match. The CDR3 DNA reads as TGCAGTGCTAGAGGGACTAGCGGGGACAATGAGCAGTTCTTC. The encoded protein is CSARGTSGDNEQFF.

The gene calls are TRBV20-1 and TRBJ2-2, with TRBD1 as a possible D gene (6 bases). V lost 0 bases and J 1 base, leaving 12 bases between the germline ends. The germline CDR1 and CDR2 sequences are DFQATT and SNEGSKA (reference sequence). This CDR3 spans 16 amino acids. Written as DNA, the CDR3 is TGCAGTGCTAGAGATGGGAAGGACAGGAACACCGGGGAGCTGTTTTTT. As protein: CSARDGKDRNTGELFF.

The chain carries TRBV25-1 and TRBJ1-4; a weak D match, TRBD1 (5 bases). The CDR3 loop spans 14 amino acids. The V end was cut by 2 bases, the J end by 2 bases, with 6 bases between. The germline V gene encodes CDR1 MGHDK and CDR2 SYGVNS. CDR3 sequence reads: CASSEAGTNEKLFF. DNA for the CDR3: TGTGCCAGCAGTGAAGCAGGGACTAATGAAAAACTGTTTTTT.

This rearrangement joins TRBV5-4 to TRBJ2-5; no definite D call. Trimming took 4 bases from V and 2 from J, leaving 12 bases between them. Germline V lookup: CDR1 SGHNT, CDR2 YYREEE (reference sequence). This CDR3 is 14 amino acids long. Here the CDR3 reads CASSNGVTQETQYF. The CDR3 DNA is TGTGCCAGCAGCAATGGTGTAACTCAAGAGACCCAGTACTTC.

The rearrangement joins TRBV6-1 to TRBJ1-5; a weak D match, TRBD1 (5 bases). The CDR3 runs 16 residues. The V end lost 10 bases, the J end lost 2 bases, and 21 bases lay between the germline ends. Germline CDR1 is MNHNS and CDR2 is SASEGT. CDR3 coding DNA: TGTGCCATACAAATCGGGACCGCCCGTGGCAATCAGCCCCAGCATTTT. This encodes CAIQIGTARGNQPQHF.

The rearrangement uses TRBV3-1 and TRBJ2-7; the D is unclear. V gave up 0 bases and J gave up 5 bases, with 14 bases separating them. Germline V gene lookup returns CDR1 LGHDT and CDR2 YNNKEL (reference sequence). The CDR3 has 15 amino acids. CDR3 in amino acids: CASSQDTTRSHEQYF. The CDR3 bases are TGTGCCAGCAGCCAAGATACAACGAGATCCCACGAGCAGTACTTC.

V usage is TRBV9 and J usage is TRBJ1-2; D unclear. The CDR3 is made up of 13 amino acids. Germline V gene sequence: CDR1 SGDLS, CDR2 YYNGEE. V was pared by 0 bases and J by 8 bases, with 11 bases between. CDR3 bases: TGTGCCAGCAGCGTAGCTAGGAGTGAAGGCTACACCTTC. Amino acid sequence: CASSVARSEGYTF.

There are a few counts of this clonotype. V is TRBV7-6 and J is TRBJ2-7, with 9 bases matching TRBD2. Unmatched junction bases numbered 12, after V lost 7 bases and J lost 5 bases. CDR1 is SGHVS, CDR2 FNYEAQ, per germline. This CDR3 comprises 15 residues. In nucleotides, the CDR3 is TGTGCCAGCACACTTAGCGGGGGAAAGGGTGACGAGCAGTACTTC. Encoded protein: CASTLSGGKGDEQYF.

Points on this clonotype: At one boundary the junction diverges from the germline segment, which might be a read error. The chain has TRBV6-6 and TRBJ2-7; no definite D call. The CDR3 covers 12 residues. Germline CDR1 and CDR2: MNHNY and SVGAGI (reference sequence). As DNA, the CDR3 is TGTGCCAGCAGTTACAAGGTCTACGAACAGTACTTC. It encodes CASSYKVYEQYF.

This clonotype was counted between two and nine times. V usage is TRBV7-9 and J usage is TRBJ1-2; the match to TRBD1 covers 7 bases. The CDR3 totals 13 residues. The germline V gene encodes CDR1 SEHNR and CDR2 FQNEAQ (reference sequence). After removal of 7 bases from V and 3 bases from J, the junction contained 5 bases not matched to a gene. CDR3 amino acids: CASTIDRDYGYTF. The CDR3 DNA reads TGTGCCAGCACCATTGACAGGGACTATGGCTACACCTTC.

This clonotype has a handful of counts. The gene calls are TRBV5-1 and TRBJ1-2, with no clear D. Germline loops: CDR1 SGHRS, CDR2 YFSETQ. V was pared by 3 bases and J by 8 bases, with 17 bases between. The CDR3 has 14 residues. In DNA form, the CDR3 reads TGCGCCAGCAGCTCCGCCGAATGGGGAGAAGGCTACACCTTC. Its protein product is CASSSAEWGEGYTF.

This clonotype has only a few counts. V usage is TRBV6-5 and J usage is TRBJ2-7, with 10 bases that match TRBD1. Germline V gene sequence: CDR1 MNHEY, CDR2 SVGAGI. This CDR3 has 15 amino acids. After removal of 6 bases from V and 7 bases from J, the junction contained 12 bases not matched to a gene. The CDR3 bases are TGTGCCAGCAGGAATTACGGGACAGGGGTGGAAGAGCAGTACTTC. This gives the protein CASRNYGTGVEEQYF.